This is a list of T cell receptor beta chains from one sample in a study of cytomegalovirus exposure and HLA in healthy donors. The repertoire was sequenced with immunoSEQ multiplex PCR; TCRdb's copy has only in-frame clones and lacks some. This table has roughly 150,000 clones, about 84% appearing once. The sample consisted of PBMCs. The receptors stem from a middle-aged man in good health and CMV-seropositive. CDR3s include the opening cysteine and the closing phenylalanine or tryptophan. A D gene is named only where the DNA matches it firmly. Size tells how often a clone was seen (once, few, many) or the class of an expanded clone, and some rows leave it out.

TRBV30 NA NA CAWSVRGDLRPQHF
TRBV11-2 NA NA CASTLRRGTDTQYF
TRBV7-8 NA NA CASSPGIEQFF
TRBV5-4 TRBD1 NA CASSHGTGGFRNTEAFF
TRBV18 NA NA CASSGTTRAGYGYTF
TRBV9 TRBD1 NA CASSTGTGLMGTEAFF
TRBV5-6 NA NA CASSFGHVSNQPQHF
TRBV28 TRBD1 NA CASSPTGTGPYEQYF
TRBV5-1 TRBD2 NA CASGEGYTDTQYF
TRBV20-1 NA NA CSTDSNEQFF
TRBV5-1 TRBD1 NA CASSLGTRGTGLGTQYF
TRBV6-5 NA NA CASNTLRGGEETQYF
TRBV7-2 NA once CASSFLPDTQYF
TRBV18 TRBD1 NA CASSRGQALGDEQYF
TRBV5-1 NA NA CASSLARSRGDGYTF
TRBV6-1 TRBD1 NA CASSGRVGQGFIQTQYF
TRBV19 NA NA CASSIAPGLYEQYF
TRBV9 TRBD2 NA CASSPVRPSGRNHEQFF
TRBV5-4 NA NA CASSIGRAPEAFF
TRBV28 NA NA CASTGQTYGYTF
TRBV2 NA NA CASSELVGETQYF
TRBV13 NA NA CASSWGETGNTIYF
TRBV28 NA few CASRRGADNEKLFF
TRBV29-1 NA NA CSVVWGGLYTF
TRBV28 TRBD2 NA CASTQNSGSRFEQFF
TRBV5-1 TRBD1 NA CASSLRADRATEAFF
TRBV29-1 NA NA CSVDYNEQFF
TRBV6-1 TRBD1 NA CASSPGQGARRSFF
TRBV5-6 NA NA CASSPGGAVNYGYTF
TRBV7-9 NA NA CASSLAGGSYEQYF
TRBV29-1 NA NA CSVEQSQGRGQYF
TRBV6-5 TRBD1 once CASTLDRVDTGELFF
TRBV7-9 NA NA CASSSSLLVSNEQFF
TRBV18 NA few CASSPDLTTEAFF
TRBV10-3 NA few CAIRPQGTYEQYF
TRBV27 TRBD1 once CASSPPPDRGQPQHF
TRBV10-3 NA NA CASEGPGYYGYTF
TRBV18 NA NA CASSPLSGLTNTGELFF
TRBV9 NA NA CASSRDQSRGEQYF
TRBV5-4 NA NA CASSFGQTNTEAFF
TRBV6-5 TRBD2 NA CASRAGGRNEQFF
TRBV7-2 NA NA CASIISRGGTQYF
TRBV28 NA NA CASSLAGLKNSYEQYF
TRBV6-5 TRBD1 NA CASSYATGDEKLFF
TRBV9 TRBD1 NA CASSAQGTDTQYF
TRBV28 NA NA CASRTGRVLGYTF
TRBV29-1 NA NA CSVAGQAYEQYF
TRBV30 TRBD1 NA CAWRKQGALGGYTF
TRBV11-2 NA NA CASSFDPLGQNIQYF
TRBV18 TRBD1 NA CASSPLDRGAGYTF
TRBV11-3 TRBD1 NA CASSFVRRSGQGTQETQYF